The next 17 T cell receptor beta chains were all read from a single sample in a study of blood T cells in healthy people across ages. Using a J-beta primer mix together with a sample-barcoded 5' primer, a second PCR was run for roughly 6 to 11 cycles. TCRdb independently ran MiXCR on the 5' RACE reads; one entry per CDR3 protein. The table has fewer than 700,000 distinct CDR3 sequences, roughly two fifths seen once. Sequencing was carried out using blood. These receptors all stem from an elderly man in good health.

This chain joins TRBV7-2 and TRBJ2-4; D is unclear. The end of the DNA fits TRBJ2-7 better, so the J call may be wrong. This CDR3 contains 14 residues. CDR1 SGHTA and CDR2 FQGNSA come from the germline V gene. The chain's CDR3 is CASSVREGGYEQYF. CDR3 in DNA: TGTGCCAGCAGCGTAAGGGAAGGTGGCTACGAGCAGTACTTC.

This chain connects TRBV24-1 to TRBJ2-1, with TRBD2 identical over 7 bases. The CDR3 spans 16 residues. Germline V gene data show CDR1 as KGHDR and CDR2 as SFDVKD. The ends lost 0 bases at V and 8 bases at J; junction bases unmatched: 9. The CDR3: CATSDLHGGEYDEQFF. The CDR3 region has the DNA TGTGCCACCAGTGATTTGCATGGGGGGGAGTACGATGAGCAGTTCTTC.

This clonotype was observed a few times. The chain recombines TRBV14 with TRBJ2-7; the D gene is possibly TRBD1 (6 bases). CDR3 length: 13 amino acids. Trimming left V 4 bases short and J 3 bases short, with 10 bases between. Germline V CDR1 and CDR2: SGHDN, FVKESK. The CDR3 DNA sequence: TGTGCCAGCAGCCTTCAGGGGTTCTACGAGCAGTACTTC. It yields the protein CASSLQGFYEQYF.

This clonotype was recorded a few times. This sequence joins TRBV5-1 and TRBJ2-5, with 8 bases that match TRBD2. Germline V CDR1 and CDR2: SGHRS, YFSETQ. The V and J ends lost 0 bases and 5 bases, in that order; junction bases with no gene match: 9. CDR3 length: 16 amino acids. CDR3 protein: CASSLAGTRAWETQYF. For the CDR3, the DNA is TGCGCCAGCAGCTTGGCCGGGACTAGGGCGTGGGAGACCCAGTACTTC.

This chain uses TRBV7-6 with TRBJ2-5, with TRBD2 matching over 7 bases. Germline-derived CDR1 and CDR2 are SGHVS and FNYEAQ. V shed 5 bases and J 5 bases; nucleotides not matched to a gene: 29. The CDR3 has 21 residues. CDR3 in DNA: TGTGCCAGCAGCCCCCGGCTAATGGGGGGAAGTTTGAGGGAGGGCCGGGAGACCCAGTACTTC. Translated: CASSPRLMGGSLREGRETQYF.

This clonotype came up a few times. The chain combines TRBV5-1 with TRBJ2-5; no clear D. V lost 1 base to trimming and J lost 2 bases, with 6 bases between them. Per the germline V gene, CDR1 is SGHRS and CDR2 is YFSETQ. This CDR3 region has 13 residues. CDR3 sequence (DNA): TGCGCCAGCAGCTTGTTCAGACAAGAGACCCAGTACTTC. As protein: CASSLFRQETQYF.

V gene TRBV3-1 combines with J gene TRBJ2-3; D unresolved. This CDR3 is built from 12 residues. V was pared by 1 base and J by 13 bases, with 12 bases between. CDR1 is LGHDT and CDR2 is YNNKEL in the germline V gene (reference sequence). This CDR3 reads CASSQGTVSKYF. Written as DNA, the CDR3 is TGTGCCAGCAGCCAAGGGACGGTTTCTAAGTATTTT.

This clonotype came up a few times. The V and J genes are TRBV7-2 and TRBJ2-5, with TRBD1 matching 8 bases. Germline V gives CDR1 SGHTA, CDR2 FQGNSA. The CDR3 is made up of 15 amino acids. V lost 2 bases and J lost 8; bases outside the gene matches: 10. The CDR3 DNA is TGTGCCAGCAGCTTATCACAAACGACAGGGGTCACCCAGTACTTC. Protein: CASSLSQTTGVTQYF.

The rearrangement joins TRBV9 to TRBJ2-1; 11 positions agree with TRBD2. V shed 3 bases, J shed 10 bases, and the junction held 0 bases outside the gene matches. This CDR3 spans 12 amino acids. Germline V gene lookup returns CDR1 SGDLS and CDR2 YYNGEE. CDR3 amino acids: CASSGLAGEQFF. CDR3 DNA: TGTGCCAGCAGCGGACTAGCGGGGGAGCAGTTCTTC.

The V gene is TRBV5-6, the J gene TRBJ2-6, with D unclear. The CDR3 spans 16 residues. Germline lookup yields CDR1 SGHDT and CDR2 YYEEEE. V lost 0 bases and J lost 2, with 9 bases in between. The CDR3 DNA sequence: TGTGCCAGCAGCTTGGAAGGAGAGGCTGGGGCCAACGTCCTGACTTTC. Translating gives CASSLEGEAGANVLTF. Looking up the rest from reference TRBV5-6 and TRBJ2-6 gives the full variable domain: DAGVTQSPTHLIKTRGQQVTLRCSPKSGHDTVSWYQQALGQGPQFIFQYYEEEERQRGNFPDRFSGHQFPNYSSELNVNALLLGDSALYLCASSLEGEAGANVLTFGAGSRLTVL.

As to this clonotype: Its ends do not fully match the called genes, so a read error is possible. The CDR3 DNA reads as TGTGCCAGCGGTTTAAAAGAGGGGAATGAGCAGTTCTTC. It translates to CASGLKEGNEQFF. This rearrangement joins TRBV27 to TRBJ2-1; D assignment may be TRBD1 or TRBD2 (5 bases each). This CDR3 contains 13 residues. Germline lookup yields CDR1 MNHEY and CDR2 SMNVEV (reference sequence).

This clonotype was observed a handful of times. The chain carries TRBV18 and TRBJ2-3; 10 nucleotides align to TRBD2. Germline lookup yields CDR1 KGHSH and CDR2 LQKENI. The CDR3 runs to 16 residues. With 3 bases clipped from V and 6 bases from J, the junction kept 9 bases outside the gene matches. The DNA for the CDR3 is TGTGCCAGCTCACCGACCAGCGGGGGGGTTGCGGATACGCAGTATTTT. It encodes CASSPTSGGVADTQYF.

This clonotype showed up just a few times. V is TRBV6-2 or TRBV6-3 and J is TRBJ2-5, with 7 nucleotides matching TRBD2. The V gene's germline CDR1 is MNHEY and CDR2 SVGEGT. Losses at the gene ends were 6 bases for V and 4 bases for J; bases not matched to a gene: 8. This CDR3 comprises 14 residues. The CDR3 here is CASRFTGGTETQYF. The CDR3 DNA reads TGTGCCAGCAGATTCACCGGGGGGACAGAGACCCAGTACTTC.

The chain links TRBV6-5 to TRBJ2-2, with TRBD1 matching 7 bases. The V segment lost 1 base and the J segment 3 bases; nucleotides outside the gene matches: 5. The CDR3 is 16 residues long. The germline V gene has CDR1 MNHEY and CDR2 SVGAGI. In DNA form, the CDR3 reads TGTGCCAGCAGTTACTTAGGGGACAGTGACACCGGGGAGCTGTTTTTT. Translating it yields CASSYLGDSDTGELFF.

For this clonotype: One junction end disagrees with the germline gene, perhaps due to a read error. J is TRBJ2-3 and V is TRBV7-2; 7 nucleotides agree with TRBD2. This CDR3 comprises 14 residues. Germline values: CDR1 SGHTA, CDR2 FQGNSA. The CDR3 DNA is TGTGCCAGCAGCGTAGCAGGGAGGGGTAGTACGCAGTATTTT. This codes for CASSVAGRGSTQYF.

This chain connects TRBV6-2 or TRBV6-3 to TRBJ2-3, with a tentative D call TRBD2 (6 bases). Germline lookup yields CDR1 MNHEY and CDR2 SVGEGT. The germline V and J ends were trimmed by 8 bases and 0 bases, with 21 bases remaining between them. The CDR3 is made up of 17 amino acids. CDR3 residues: CASLGRTTSSSTDTQYF. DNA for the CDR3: TGTGCCAGCCTTGGGAGGACGACTTCCTCTAGCACAGATACGCAGTATTTT.

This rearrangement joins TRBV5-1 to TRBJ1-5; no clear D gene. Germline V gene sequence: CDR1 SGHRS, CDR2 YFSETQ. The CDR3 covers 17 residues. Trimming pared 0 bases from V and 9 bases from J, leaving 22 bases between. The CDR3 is CASSLEPTGNGLGPQHF. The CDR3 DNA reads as TGCGCCAGCAGCTTGGAACCCACGGGGAATGGGTTAGGGCCCCAGCATTTT.